A selection of T cell receptor beta chains follows, all from one sample in a study of Graves' ophthalmopathy and Graves' hyperthyroidism. TCRdb re-called the multiplex PCR reads with MiXCR, one entry per CDR3 protein. The sample holds about 600,000 distinct CDR3 sequences; approximately 35% are singletons and the top ten take about 4.6%. Sequencing input: peripheral blood or thyroid tissue (not recorded which). The receptors were sampled from an adult man with Graves' hyperthyroidism. Each CDR3 is given with its conserved first and last residue. Fields, in order: clone size, D gene, V gene, J gene, CDR3 protein, CDR3 DNA. The D gene is left open where the match is weak. Rows may omit the clone size; those that give it use once, few, many or a size class.

NA	TRBD1	TRBV7-3	TRBJ2-1	CASSPTDRGNEQFF	TGTGCCAGCAGCCCCACGGACAGGGGAAATGAGCAGTTCTTC
NA	TRBD1	TRBV10-3	TRBJ1-1	CAIRKGQGNTEAFF	TGTGCCATCAGGAAGGGACAGGGGAACACTGAAGCTTTCTTT
NA	NA	TRBV25-1	TRBJ2-3	CARRGSPSTDTQYF	TGTGCTAGACGCGGCTCGCCTAGCACAGATACGCAGTATTTT
many	NA	TRBV10-1	TRBJ1-1	CASSDGAEAFF	TGCGCCAGCAGTGATGGGGCTGAAGCTTTCTTT
NA	NA	TRBV27	TRBJ1-4	CASSLTGRTNEKLFF	TGTGCCAGCAGTTTAACTGGGAGAACTAATGAAAAACTGTTTTTT
few	NA	TRBV5-4	TRBJ2-7	CASSLERLSYEQYF	TGTGCCAGCAGCTTGGAGCGCCTCTCCTACGAGCAGTACTTC
few	NA	TRBV9	TRBJ1-6	CASSLRQFYNSPLHF	TGTGCCAGCAGTTTAAGACAATTCTATAATTCACCCCTCCACTTT
NA	TRBD1	TRBV25-1	TRBJ1-5	CASSSPGGYQPQHF	TGTGCCAGCAGTTCGCCAGGGGGCTATCAGCCCCAGCATTTT
NA	TRBD1	TRBV12-3/TRBV12-4	TRBJ1-2	CASRTGGGGNTF	TGTGCCAGCAGGACAGGGGGCGGTGGAAACACCTTC
NA	NA	TRBV7-9	TRBJ2-1	CASIGPRADGQFF	TGTGCCAGCATTGGTCCGCGGGCAGACGGGCAGTTCTTC
NA	TRBD1	TRBV9	TRBJ2-7	CTSSPHRGDSYEQYF	TGTACCAGCAGCCCACACAGGGGGGATTCCTACGAGCAGTACTTC
few	NA	TRBV6-5	TRBJ1-6	CASSSLGGGGLNNSPLHF	TGTGCCAGCAGTTCCCTCGGAGGAGGGGGGCTCAATAATTCACCCCTCCACTTT
NA	NA	TRBV28	TRBJ2-5	CASNVPGAREETQYF	TGTGCCAGCAATGTTCCGGGGGCGCGGGAAGAGACCCAGTACTTC
many	TRBD2	TRBV5-1	TRBJ2-5	CASSLSLAGSGETQYF	TGCGCCAGCAGCTTGTCACTAGCGGGGTCGGGGGAGACCCAGTACTTC
many	NA	TRBV2	TRBJ2-7	CASSWTQNHYEQYF	TGTGCCAGCAGTTGGACTCAAAATCACTACGAGCAGTACTTC
NA	TRBD2	TRBV9	TRBJ2-7	CASSAGSGSYEQYF	TGTGCCAGCAGCGCAGGTAGCGGGTCCTACGAGCAGTACTTC
many	NA	TRBV20-1	TRBJ2-5	CSARLKGETQYF	TGCAGTGCTAGACTCAAAGGAGAGACCCAGTACTTC
many	NA	TRBV3-1	TRBJ2-7	CASSQFGDEQYF	TGTGCCAGCAGCCAATTCGGGGACGAGCAGTACTTC
few	TRBD1	TRBV19	TRBJ1-5	CASSMGQGGQPQHF	TGTGCCAGTAGTATGGGACAGGGAGGTCAGCCCCAGCATTTT
NA	NA	TRBV5-4	TRBJ2-5	CASSLGSGQPKETQYF	TGTGCCAGCAGCTTAGGTAGTGGACAGCCCAAAGAGACCCAGTACTTC